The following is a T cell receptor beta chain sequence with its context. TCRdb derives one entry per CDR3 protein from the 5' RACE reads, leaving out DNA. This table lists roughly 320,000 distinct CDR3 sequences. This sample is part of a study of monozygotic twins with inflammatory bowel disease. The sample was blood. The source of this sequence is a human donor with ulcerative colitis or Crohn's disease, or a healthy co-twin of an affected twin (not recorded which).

The CDR3 region is CASSPRNSEYNEQFF. This chain joins TRBV18 and TRBJ2-1; TCRdb's D call, TRBD2, is unchecked because there is no DNA. The CDR3 has 15 residues. The germline CDR1 and CDR2 sequences are KGHSH and LQKENI.